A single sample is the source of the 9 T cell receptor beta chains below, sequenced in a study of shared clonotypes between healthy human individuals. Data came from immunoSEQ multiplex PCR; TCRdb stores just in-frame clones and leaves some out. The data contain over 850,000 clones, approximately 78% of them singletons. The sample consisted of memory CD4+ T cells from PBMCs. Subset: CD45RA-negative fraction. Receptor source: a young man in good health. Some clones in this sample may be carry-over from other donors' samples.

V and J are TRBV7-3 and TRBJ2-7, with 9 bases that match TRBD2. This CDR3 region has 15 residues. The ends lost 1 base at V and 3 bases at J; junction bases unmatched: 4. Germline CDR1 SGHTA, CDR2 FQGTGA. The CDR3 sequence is CASSLSLAGNYEQYF. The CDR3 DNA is TGTGCCAGCAGCTTAAGTCTAGCGGGGAACTACGAGCAGTACTTC.

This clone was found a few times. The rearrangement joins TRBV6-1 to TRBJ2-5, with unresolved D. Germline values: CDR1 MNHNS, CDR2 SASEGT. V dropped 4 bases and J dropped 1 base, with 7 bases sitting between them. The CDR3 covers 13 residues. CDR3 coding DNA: TGTGCCAGCAGTGTCCAGCCCCAAGAGACCCAGTACTTC. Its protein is CASSVQPQETQYF.

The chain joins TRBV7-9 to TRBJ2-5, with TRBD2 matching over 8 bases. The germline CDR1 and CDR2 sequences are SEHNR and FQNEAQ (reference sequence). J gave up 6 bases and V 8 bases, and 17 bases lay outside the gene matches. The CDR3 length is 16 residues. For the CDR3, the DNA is TGTGCCAGCGACGAAACCCCCCAGGGGACTAGTCAGACCCAGTACTTC. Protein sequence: CASDETPQGTSQTQYF.

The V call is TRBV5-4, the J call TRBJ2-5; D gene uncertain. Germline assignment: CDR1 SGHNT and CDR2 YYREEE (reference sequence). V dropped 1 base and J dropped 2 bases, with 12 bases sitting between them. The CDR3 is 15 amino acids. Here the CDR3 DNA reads TGTGCCAGCAGCTTGTCCGGTGCCAAACAAGAGACCCAGTACTTC. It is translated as CASSLSGAKQETQYF.

The CDR3: CASTPGGGRLLETQYF. In nucleotides, the CDR3 is TGTGCCAGCACCCCTGGGGGTGGACGGCTATTAGAGACCCAGTACTTC. This chain links TRBV7-2 with TRBJ2-5; either TRBD1 or TRBD2 may fit D (5 bases each). The CDR3 is 16 amino acids. Germline CDR1 SGHTA, CDR2 FQGNSA. Trimming took 7 bases from V and 4 from J, leaving 22 bases between them. The entire variable domain, with the rest obtained from reference TRBV7-2 and TRBJ2-5, is as follows: GAGVSQSPSNKVTEKGKDVELRCDPISGHTALYWYRQSLGQGLEFLIYFQGNSAPDKSGLPSDRFSAERTGGSVSTLTIQRTQQEDSAVYLCASTPGGGRLLETQYFGPGTRLLVL.

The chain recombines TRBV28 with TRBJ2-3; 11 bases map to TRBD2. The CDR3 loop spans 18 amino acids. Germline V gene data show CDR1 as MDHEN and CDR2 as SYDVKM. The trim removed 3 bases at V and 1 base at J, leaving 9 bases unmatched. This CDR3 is CASSLVSGRAGGTDTQYF. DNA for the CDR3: TGTGCCAGCAGTTTGGTTAGCGGGAGGGCCGGGGGCACAGATACGCAGTATTTT.

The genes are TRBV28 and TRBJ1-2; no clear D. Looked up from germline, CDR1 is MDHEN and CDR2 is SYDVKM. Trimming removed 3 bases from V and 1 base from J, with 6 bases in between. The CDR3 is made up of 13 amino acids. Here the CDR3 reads CASSFTDNYGYTF. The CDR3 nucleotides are TGTGCCAGCAGTTTTACCGATAACTATGGCTACACCTTC.

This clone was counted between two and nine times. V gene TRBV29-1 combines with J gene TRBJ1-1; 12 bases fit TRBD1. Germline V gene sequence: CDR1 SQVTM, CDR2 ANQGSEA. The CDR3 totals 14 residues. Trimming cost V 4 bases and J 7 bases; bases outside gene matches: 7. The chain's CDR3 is CSVVGTGGYGEAFF. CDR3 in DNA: TGCAGCGTTGTTGGGACAGGGGGCTACGGTGAAGCTTTCTTT.

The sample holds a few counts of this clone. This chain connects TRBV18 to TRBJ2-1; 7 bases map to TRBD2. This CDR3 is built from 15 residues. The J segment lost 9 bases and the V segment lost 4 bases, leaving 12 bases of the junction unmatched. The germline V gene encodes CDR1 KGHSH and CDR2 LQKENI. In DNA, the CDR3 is TGTGCCAGCTCACTACAATACCAAGCGGGAATTGAGCAGTTCTTC. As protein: CASSLQYQAGIEQFF.